This T cell receptor beta chain appears in the sequencing data of a study of T cell clonality in common variable immunodeficiency. Findings and limits, study-wide: Compared with healthy controls, CVID subjects showed increased TCRbeta clonality, mostly in about a third. The cause of increased CVID clonality remains unclear without subpopulation sequencing. Repertoire-complication correlations in CVID were limited by patient heterogeneity. Reportedly, TCR beta sequences from common variable immunodeficiency showed fewer deletions and N-nucleotide insertions.

Sequencing input was equivalent genomic DNA from CVID and controls. Some clones are missing from TCRdb's copy, which holds only in-frame ones; the method was immunoSEQ multiplex PCR. The sample has some 11,000 clones, none seen only once. Note on this clone: Its specificity is unknown.

This clonotype originated in a human donor with common variable immunodeficiency. Sample: peripheral blood mononuclear cells.

CDR3 loop: CSAHPRKKQGIYGYTF. The sequenced CDR3 bases are TGCAGTGCTCACCCTAGAAAAAAACAGGGGATCTATGGC. The rearrangement uses TRBV20-1 and TRBJ1-2; TRBD1 matches at 7 bases. The read is 3 residues too short to cover the CDR3 end, so that end is filled in from the germline J gene. With 5 bases clipped from V and 4 bases from J, the junction kept 16 bases outside the gene matches. The germline gives CDR1 DFQATT, CDR2 SNEGSKA (reference sequence). CDR3 length: 16 amino acids.